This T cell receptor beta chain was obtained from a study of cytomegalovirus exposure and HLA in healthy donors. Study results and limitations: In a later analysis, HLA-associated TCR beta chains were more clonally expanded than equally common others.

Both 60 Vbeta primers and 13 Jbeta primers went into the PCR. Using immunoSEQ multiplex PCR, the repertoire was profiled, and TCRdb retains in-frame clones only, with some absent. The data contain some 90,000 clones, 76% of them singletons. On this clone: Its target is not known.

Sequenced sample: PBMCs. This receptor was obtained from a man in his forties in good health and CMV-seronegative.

In nucleotides, the CDR3 is TGTGCCAGCAGTTACGGGCACAGGGGTGAAAAACTGTTTTTT. Residues: CASSYGHRGEKLFF. The rearrangement links TRBV6-6 to TRBJ1-4, with 7 bases matching TRBD1. Per the germline V gene, CDR1 is MNHNY and CDR2 is SVGAGI (reference sequence). The junction had 4 bases not matched to a gene; V was cut back by 2 bases and J by 7 bases. The CDR3 contains 14 residues.